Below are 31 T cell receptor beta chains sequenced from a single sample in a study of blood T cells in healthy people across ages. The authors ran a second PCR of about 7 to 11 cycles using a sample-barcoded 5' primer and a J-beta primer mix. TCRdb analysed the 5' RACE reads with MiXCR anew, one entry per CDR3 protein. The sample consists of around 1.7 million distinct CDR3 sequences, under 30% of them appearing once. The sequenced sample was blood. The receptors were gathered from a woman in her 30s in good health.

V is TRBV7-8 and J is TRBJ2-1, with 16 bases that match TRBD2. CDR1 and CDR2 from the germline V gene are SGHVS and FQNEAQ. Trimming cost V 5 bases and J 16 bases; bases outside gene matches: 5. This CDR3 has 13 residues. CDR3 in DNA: TGTGCCAGCAGCCCGGGACTAGCGGGAGGGCTCTTCTTC. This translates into CASSPGLAGGLFF.

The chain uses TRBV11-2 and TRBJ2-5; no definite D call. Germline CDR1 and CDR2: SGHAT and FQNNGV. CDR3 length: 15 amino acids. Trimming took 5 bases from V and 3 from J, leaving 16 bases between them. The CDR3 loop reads CASSPSGTAKETQYF. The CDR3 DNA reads TGTGCCAGCAGCCCTAGTGGTACAGCTAAAGAGACCCAGTACTTC. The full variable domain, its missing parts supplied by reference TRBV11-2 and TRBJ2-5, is EAGVAQSPRYKIIEKRQSVAFWCNPISGHATLYWYQQILGQGPKLLIQFQNNGVVDDSQLPKDRFSAERLKGVDSTLKIQPAKLEDSAVYLCASSPSGTAKETQYFGPGTRLLVL.

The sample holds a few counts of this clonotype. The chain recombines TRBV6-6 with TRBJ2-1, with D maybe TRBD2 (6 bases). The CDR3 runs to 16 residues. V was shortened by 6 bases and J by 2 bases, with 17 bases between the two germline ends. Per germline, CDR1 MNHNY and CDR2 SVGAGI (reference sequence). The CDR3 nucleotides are TGTGCCAGCAGGGACCGTTGCGGGGAGACCTACAATGAGCAGTTCTTC. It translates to CASRDRCGETYNEQFF.

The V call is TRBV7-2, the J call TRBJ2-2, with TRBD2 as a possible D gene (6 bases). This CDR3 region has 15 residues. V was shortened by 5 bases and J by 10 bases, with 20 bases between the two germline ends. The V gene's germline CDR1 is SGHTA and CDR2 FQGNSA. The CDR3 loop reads CASSPGTALAVELFF. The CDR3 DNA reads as TGTGCCAGCAGCCCAGGGACTGCTTTGGCCGTGGAGCTGTTTTTT.

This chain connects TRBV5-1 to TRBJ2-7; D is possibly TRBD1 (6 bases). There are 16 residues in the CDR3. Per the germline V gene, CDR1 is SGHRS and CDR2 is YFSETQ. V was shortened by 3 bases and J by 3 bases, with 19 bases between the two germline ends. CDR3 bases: TGCGCCAGCAGCTCCCAGGATCAGGACAGCGACTACGAGCAGTACTTC. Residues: CASSSQDQDSDYEQYF.

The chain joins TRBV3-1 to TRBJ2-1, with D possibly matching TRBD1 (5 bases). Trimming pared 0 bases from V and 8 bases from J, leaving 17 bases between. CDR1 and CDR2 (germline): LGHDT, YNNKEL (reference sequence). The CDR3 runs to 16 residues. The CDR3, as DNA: TGTGCCAGCAGCCAAGAGCGAACTCTCCAAGGGGATGAGCAGTTCTTC. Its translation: CASSQERTLQGDEQFF.

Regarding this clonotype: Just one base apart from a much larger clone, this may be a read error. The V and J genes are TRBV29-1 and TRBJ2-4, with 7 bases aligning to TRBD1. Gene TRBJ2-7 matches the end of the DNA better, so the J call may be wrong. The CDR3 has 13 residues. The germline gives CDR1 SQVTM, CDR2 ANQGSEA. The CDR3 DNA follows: TGCAGCGCCGGACAGGTGGACTCCCACGAGCAGTACTTC. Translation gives CSAGQVDSHEQYF.

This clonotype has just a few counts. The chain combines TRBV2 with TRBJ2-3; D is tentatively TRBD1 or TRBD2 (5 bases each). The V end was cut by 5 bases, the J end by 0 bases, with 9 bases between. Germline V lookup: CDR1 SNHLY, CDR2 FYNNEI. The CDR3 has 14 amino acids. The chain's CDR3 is CASSKGSSTDTQYF. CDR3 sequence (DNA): TGTGCCAGCAGTAAGGGGAGTAGCACAGATACGCAGTATTTT.

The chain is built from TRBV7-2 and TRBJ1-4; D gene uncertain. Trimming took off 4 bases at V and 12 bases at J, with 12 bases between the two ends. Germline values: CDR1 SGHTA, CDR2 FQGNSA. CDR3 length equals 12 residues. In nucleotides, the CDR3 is TGTGCCAGCAGCTCGGCCGGAGTACAACTGTTTTTT. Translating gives CASSSAGVQLFF.

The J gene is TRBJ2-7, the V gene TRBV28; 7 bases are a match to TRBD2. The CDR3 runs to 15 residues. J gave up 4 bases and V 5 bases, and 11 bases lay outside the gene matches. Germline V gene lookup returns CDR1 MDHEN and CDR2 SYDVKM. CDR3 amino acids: CASSRTSSRLYEQYF. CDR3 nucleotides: TGTGCCAGCAGTAGGACTAGTTCCCGACTGTACGAGCAGTACTTC.

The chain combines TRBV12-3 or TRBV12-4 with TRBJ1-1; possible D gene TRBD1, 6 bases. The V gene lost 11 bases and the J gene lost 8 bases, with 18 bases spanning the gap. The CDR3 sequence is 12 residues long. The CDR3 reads CAASLGGQEAFF. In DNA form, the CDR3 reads TGTGCCGCTTCCCTTGGGGGACAAGAAGCTTTCTTT.

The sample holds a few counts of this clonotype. CDR3 nucleotides: TGTGCCAGCAGCGTAGCTGATCAGAGCACAGATACGCAGTATTTT. This codes for CASSVADQSTDTQYF. J is TRBJ2-3 and V is TRBV9; D unresolved. The CDR3 is 15 residues long. The germline gives CDR1 SGDLS, CDR2 YYNGEE. The V and J ends lost 0 bases and 0 bases respectively, with 8 bases between them.

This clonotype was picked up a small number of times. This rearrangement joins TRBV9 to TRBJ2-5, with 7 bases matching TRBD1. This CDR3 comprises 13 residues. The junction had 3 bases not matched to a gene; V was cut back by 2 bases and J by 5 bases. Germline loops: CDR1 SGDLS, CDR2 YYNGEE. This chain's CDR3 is CASSVSRGETQYF. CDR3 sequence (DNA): TGTGCCAGCAGCGTGTCCAGGGGGGAGACCCAGTACTTC.

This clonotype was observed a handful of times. The CDR3 DNA follows: TGTGCCAGCAGCCGTGAGCTTGGGCATGAGCAGTTCTTC. This sequence encodes CASSRELGHEQFF. The J gene is TRBJ2-1, the V gene TRBV7-8; no clear D gene. V was trimmed by 5 bases and J by 8 bases, leaving 13 bases between them. CDR3 size: 13 residues. The germline V gene encodes CDR1 SGHVS and CDR2 FQNEAQ.

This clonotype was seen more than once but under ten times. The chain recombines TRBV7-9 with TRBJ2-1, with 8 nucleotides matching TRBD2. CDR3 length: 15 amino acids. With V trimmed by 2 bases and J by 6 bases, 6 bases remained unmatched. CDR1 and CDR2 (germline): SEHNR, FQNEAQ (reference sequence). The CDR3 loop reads CASSLNSLAGNEQFF. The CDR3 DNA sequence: TGTGCCAGCAGCTTAAATAGTCTAGCGGGCAATGAGCAGTTCTTC. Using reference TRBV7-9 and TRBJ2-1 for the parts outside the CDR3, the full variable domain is DTGVSQNPRHKITKRGQNVTFRCDPISEHNRLYWYRQTLGQGPEFLTYFQNEAQLEKSRLLSDRFSAERPKGSFSTLEIQRTEQGDSAMYLCASSLNSLAGNEQFFGPGTRLTVL.

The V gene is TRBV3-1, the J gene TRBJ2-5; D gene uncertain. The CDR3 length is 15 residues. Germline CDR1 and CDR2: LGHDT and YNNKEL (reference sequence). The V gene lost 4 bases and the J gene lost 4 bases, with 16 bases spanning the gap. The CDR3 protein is CASSLILGYRETQYF. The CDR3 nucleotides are TGTGCCAGCAGCCTTATTTTAGGGTACCGAGAGACCCAGTACTTC.

In DNA form, the CDR3 reads TGTGCCAGCAGTTTAGCGGGACAGTTAAGCTACGAGCAGTACTTC. Amino acids: CASSLAGQLSYEQYF. The chain recombines TRBV12-3 or TRBV12-4 with TRBJ2-7; 7 bases agree with TRBD1. The CDR3 covers 15 residues. V lost 0 bases, J lost 3 bases, and 5 bases stayed unmatched.

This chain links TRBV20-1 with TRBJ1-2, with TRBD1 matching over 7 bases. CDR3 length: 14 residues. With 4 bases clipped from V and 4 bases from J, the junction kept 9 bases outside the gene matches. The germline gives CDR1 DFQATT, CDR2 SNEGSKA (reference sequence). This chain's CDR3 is CSATTNRGGYGYTF. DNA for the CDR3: TGCAGTGCTACTACAAACAGGGGAGGCTATGGCTACACCTTC.

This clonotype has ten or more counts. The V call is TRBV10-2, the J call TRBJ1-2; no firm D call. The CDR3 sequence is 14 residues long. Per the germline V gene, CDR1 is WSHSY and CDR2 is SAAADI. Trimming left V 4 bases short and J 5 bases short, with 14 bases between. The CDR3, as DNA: TGCGCCAGCAGTGTAGAACCAACGGGGTATGGCTACACCTTC. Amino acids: CASSVEPTGYGYTF.

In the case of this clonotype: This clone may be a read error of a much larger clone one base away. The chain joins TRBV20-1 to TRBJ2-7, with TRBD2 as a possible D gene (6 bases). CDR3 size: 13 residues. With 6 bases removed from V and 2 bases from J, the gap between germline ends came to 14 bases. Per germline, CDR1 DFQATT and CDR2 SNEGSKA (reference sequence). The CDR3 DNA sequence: TGCAGTGCCGACGGGCGGGGTGCCTACGAGCAGTACTTC. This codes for CSADGRGAYEQYF.

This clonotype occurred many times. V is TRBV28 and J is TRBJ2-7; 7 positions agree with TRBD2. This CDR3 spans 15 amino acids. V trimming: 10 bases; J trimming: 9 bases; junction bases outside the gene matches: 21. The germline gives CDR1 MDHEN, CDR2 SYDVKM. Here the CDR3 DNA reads TGTGCCACTTCAAGCCGGGAGGTAGTACTACGAGGGCAGTACTTC. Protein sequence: CATSSREVVLRGQYF.

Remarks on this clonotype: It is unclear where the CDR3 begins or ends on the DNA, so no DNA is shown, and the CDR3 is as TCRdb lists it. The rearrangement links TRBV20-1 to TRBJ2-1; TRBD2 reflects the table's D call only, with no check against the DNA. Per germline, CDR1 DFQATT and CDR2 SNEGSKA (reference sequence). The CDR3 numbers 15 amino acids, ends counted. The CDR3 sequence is CSAFGGGINTGELFF.

Written as DNA, the CDR3 is TGTGCCAGCAGTTACTATAGCGGGGTGAGCACAGATACGCAGTATTTT. It translates to CASSYYSGVSTDTQYF. The chain uses TRBV12-3 or TRBV12-4 and TRBJ2-3; TRBD2 agrees at 8 bases. The V and J ends lost 4 bases and 0 bases, in that order; junction bases with no gene match: 6. The CDR3 runs to 16 residues.

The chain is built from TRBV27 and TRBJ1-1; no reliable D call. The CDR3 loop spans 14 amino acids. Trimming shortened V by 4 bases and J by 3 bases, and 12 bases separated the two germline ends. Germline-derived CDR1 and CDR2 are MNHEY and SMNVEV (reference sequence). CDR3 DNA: TGTGCCAGCAGTTCAGCCGGGAGACACACTGAAGCTTTCTTT. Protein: CASSSAGRHTEAFF.

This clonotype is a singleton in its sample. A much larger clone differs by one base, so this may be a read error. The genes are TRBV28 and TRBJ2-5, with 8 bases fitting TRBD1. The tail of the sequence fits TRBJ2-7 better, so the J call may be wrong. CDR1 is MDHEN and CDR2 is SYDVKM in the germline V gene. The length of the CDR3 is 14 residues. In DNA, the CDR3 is TGTGCCAGCAGGGGCAGACAGGGGACCTACGAGCAGTACTTC. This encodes CASRGRQGTYEQYF.

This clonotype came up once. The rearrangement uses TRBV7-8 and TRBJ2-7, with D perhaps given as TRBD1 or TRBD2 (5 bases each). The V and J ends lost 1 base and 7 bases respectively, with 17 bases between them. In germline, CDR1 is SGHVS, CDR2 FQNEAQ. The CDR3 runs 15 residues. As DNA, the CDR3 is TGTGCCAGCAGCTTAGGTGGGGGACGTAACAATGAGCAGTACTTC. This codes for CASSLGGGRNNEQYF.

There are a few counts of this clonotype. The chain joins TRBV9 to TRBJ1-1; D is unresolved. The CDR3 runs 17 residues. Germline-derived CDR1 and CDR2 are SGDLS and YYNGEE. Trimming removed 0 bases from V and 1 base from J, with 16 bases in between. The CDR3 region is CASSVEHRGMGNTEAFF. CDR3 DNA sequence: TGTGCCAGCAGCGTAGAGCATCGGGGTATGGGGAACACTGAAGCTTTCTTT.

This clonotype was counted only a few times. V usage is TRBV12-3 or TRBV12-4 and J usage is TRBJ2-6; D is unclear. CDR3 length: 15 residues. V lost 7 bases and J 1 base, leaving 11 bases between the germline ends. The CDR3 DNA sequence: TGTGCCAGCACTGCTGAAGGGTCTGGGGCCAACGTCCTGACTTTC. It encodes CASTAEGSGANVLTF.

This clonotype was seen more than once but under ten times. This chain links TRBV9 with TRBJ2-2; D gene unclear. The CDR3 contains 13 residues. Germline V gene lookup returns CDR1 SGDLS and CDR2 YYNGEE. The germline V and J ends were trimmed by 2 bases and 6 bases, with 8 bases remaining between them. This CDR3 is CASSVVVSGELFF. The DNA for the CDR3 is TGTGCCAGCAGCGTGGTGGTCTCCGGGGAGCTGTTTTTT.

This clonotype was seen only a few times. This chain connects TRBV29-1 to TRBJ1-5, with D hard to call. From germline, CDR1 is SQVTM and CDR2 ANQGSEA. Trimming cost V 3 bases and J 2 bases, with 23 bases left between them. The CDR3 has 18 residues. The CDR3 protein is CSVETKGYIRVGNQPQHF. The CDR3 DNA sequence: TGCAGCGTTGAGACCAAGGGCTACATCCGGGTTGGCAATCAGCCCCAGCATTTT. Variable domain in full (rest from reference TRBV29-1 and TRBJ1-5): SAVISQKPSRDICQRGTSLTIQCQVDSQVTMMFWYRQQPGQSLTLIATANQGSEATYESGFVIDKFPISRPNLTFSTLTVSNMSPEDSSIYLCSVETKGYIRVGNQPQHFGDGTRLSIL.

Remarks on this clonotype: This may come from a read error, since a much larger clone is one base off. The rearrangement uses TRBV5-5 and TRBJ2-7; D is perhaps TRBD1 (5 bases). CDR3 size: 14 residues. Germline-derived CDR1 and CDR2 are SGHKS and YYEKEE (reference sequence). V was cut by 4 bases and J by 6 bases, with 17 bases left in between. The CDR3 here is CASSPPKTVPEQYF. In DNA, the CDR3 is TGTGCCAGCAGCCCCCCCAAGACAGTCCCCGAGCAGTACTTC.